This T cell receptor (beta chain) was recovered during a study of monozygotic twins with inflammatory bowel disease. Study observations and caveats: Part of the variability in patient repertoires may have come from differing immunosuppressive treatments. Discordant twins showed the same repertoire similarity as concordant twins, possibly from limited power.

Germline lookup yields CDR1 MGHRA and CDR2 YSYEKL. The CDR3 is made up of 16 amino acids. Total RNA input per TCR library was 3,500 to 4,500 ng. cDNA for each sample came from eight separate reactions. TCRdb reworked the 5' RACE reads into one entry per CDR3 protein, no DNA. The sample spans approximately 390,000 distinct CDR3 sequences; the ten largest clones claim less than 2.5%. As to this clonotype: The antigen is undetermined.

Sequenced sample: blood. The receptor's source is a human donor with ulcerative colitis or Crohn's disease, or a healthy co-twin of an affected twin (not recorded which). The rearrangement joins TRBV4-1 to TRBJ2-3; without DNA, the TCRdb call of TRBD2 cannot be checked. The CDR3 spells CASSQDAGSLSDTQYF.